The rows below give T cell receptor beta chains drawn from one sample of a study of blood T cell repertoires in COVID-19. The protocol was immunoSEQ multiplex PCR, while the TCRdb copy is restricted to in-frame clones and leaves out a portion. Of about half a million clones listed, around 85% are singletons. Sequenced: PBMCs or T cells enriched from blood (not recorded which). These TCRs come from a woman aged 55-69 years who had recovered from COVID-19. Each CDR3 is given with its conserved first and last residue. The order of the fields is D gene, V gene, J gene, CDR3 DNA, CDR3 protein. D genes are given only for firm matches.

>.|TRBV9|TRBJ2-5
TGTGCCAGCAGCCCCGCGGGGTTGGAGACCCAGTACTTC
CASSPAGLETQYF
>.|TRBV18|TRBJ1-4
TGTGCCAGCTCACCACCCTCAGGAGGTGAAAAACTGTTTTTT
CASSPPSGGEKLFF
>.|TRBV10-2|TRBJ2-3
TGCGCCAGCAGTGACGGGACTAGCACAGATACGCAGTATTTT
CASSDGTSTDTQYF
>TRBD2|TRBV19|TRBJ2-1
TGTGCCAGTAGTCTCATCTTAGCGGGGGGGCGGGATGAGCAGTTCTTC
CASSLILAGGRDEQFF
>TRBD1|TRBV28|TRBJ1-2
TGTGCCAGCAGTTTGACAGGGGGGAGGGGCTACACCTTC
CASSLTGGRGYTF
>.|TRBV29-1|TRBJ1-1
TGCAGCGTTGAAGTCCCAGGGAAGAACACTGAAGCTTTCTTT
CSVEVPGKNTEAFF
>.|TRBV5-1|TRBJ1-1
TGCGCCAGCAGCTTGACCAGGGACACTGAAGCTTTCTTT
CASSLTRDTEAFF
>.|TRBV5-1|TRBJ1-4
TGCGCCAGCAGCTTGAGGAGGGGTACTAATGAAAAACTGTTTTTT
CASSLRRGTNEKLFF
>.|TRBV11-2|TRBJ1-2
TGTGCCAGCAGCTTACAGGTCGAAATTGGCTACACCTTC
CASSLQVEIGYTF
>.|TRBV15|TRBJ1-2
TGTGCCACCAGCCGCGGGGCAGGTTGGGGCTATGGCTACACCTTC
CATSRGAGWGYGYTF
>.|TRBV19|TRBJ2-3
TGTGCCAGTAGCCAGGGACAAACAGATACGCAGTATTTT
CASSQGQTDTQYF
>.|TRBV15|TRBJ1-1
TGTGCCACCAGCAGAGCGGCCGGGACTGAAGCTTTCTTT
CATSRAAGTEAFF
>.|TRBV12-2|TRBJ1-4
TGTGCAAGTCGCTTAGGGCCAGGGTGGGATGGCAAGCCAACTAATGAAAAACTGTTTTTT
CASRLGPGWDGKPTNEKLFF